Sequencing of this TCR beta chain was carried out in a study of blood T cell repertoires in COVID-19. For the study at large: Spain, Italy and the United States supplied samples that represented acute and convalescent COVID-19.

Looked up from germline, CDR1 is KGHSH and CDR2 is LQKENI. The CDR3 length is 15 residues. Trimming removed 8 bases from V and 0 bases from J, with 16 bases in between. The method was immunoSEQ multiplex PCR; TCRdb's version includes in-frame clones alone and lacks a portion of them. The data show roughly 26,000 clones, approximately 86% seen once. The rearrangement links TRBV18 to TRBJ1-2; a weak D match, TRBD1 (6 bases). This receptor was identified in a man aged 70 or older with acute or convalescent COVID-19. The sample comprised peripheral blood. CDR3 loop: CASRRGGKSNYGYTF. The CDR3 DNA is TGTGCCAGCCGTCGAGGGGGAAAATCTAACTATGGCTACACCTTC. Supplemented by reference TRBV18 and TRBJ1-2, the full variable domain reads NAGVMQNPRHLVRRRGQEARLRCSPMKGHSHVYWYRQLPEEGLKFMVYLQKENIIDESGMPKERFSAEFPKEGPSILRIQQVVRGDSAAYFCASRRGGKSNYGYTFGSGTRLTVV.